Below, one T cell receptor (beta chain) is given with its context. Its antigen is unidentified. The PCR employed 60 Vbeta primers together with 13 Jbeta primers. Under the authors' procedure: Among the unique TCR beta chains that a later analysis counted, about 85 million in all, 10 million to 13 million were shared. Profiled with immunoSEQ multiplex PCR; TCRdb holds only in-frame clones, not every one. V and J calls and clone size are copied from that table; D and trimming were computed from the DNA. This table holds roughly 160,000 clones, approximately 78% found once. This specimen comes from a study of cytomegalovirus exposure and HLA in healthy donors. Study-level background: Around 85 million unique TCR sequences came from HLA-typed donors in an early release. Study outcomes and limitations: Accurate prediction of HLA-A and HLA-B alleles (for most subjects) was reportedly achieved from TCR beta sequences.

There are 15 residues in the CDR3. V gave up 5 bases and J gave up 5 bases; unmatched junction bases: 7. Germline V gives CDR1 MDHEN, CDR2 SYDVKM. The specimen was PBMCs. The gene calls are TRBV28 and TRBJ2-3; 10 positions agree with TRBD1. This sequence originates from a male donor in good health and CMV-seronegative. CDR3 sequence: CASSGLGTGEDTQYF. The CDR3 nucleotides are TGTGCCAGCAGTGGGCTTGGGACAGGGGAAGATACGCAGTATTTT.